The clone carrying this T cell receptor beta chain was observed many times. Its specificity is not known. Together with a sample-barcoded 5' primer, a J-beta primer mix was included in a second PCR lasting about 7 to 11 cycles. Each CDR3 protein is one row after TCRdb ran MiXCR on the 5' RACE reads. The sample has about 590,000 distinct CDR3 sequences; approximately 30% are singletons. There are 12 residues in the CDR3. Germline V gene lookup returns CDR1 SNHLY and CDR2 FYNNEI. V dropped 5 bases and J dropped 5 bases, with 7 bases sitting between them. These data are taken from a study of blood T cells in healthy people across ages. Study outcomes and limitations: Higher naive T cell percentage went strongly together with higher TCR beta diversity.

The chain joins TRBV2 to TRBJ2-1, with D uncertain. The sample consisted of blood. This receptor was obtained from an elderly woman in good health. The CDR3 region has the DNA TGTGCCAGCAGTCGCGCGGACAATGAGCAGTTCTTC. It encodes CASSRADNEQFF.